Each of the 17 T cell receptor beta chains below was sequenced from the same sample in a study of T cell repertoires in cytomegalovirus infection. These receptors' targets are unknown. TCRdb used MiXCR to reprocess the reads, holding one entry per CDR3 protein. The sample holds approximately 110,000 distinct CDR3 sequences, approximately 45% seen once. Sequences were derived from CD8+ T cells from cultured PBMCs, sampled from culture after CMV antigen stimulation. The receptor set was obtained from a human donor in good health (CMV status not recorded). Some clones in this sample may be carry-over from other donors' samples.

The chain uses TRBV19 and TRBJ1-1; D is possibly TRBD1 (5 bases). Trimming took off 5 bases at V and 12 bases at J, with 19 bases between the two ends. The germline V gene has CDR1 LNHDA and CDR2 SQIVND (reference sequence). The CDR3 spans 13 residues. In nucleotides, the CDR3 is TGTGCCAGTAGTCCCACGGGGGGACTCGAGACTTTCTTT. It encodes CASSPTGGLETFF. Complete variable domain (other parts from reference TRBV19 and TRBJ1-1): DGGITQSPKYLFRKEGQNVTLSCEQNLNHDAMYWYRQDPGQGLRLIYYSQIVNDFQKGDIAEGYSVSREKKESFPLTVTSAQKNPTAFYLCASSPTGGLETFFGQGTRLTVV.

This clonotype was detected ten times or more. The chain carries TRBV11-1 and TRBJ2-7; perhaps TRBD1 as D (6 bases). This CDR3 is built from 12 residues. Germline V gene lookup returns CDR1 SGHAT and CDR2 FQDESV (reference sequence). The V end lost 5 bases, the J end lost 3 bases, and 8 bases lay between the germline ends. Here the CDR3 DNA reads TGTGCCAGCAGCCGACAGGACTACGAGCAGTACTTC. This encodes CASSRQDYEQYF.

V usage is TRBV6-2 or TRBV6-3 and J usage is TRBJ2-7; 9 nucleotides match TRBD1. The CDR3 is made up of 13 amino acids. J was trimmed by 4 bases and V by 6 bases; bases with no gene match: 4. Germline V gene data show CDR1 as MNHEY and CDR2 as SVGEGT. CDR3 sequence (DNA): TGTGCCAGCAGCCGGGACAGGGCGTACGAGCAGTACTTC. As protein: CASSRDRAYEQYF.

V is TRBV12-3 or TRBV12-4 and J is TRBJ1-1, with D unclear. V was cut by 3 bases and J by 3 bases, with 14 bases left in between. This CDR3 has 15 amino acids. CDR3 coding DNA: TGTGCCAGCAGTTTCTCTGCGACAAGGGACACTGAAGCTTTCTTT. Its translation: CASSFSATRDTEAFF.

V usage is TRBV28 and J usage is TRBJ2-5, with 8 bases lining up with TRBD1. Losses at the gene ends were 4 bases for V and 4 bases for J; bases not matched to a gene: 8. From germline, CDR1 is MDHEN and CDR2 SYDVKM. CDR3 size: 15 residues. The CDR3 sequence is CASSSDRDPRETQYF. CDR3 sequence (DNA): TGTGCCAGCAGTTCGGACAGGGACCCTAGAGAGACCCAGTACTTC.

This clonotype was found a few times. The V and J genes are TRBV7-6 and TRBJ1-2; D is perhaps TRBD1 (5 bases). There are 14 residues in the CDR3. Trimming removed 3 bases at V and 4 bases at J, with 12 bases between. Germline V gene data show CDR1 as SGHVS and CDR2 as FNYEAQ. The CDR3 loop reads CASSLGDSAYGYTF. The CDR3 DNA follows: TGTGCCAGCAGCTTGGGCGACAGTGCCTATGGCTACACCTTC.

This clonotype was found many times. This chain uses TRBV12-3 or TRBV12-4 with TRBJ2-1; D might be TRBD1 (5 bases). The V end lost 6 bases, the J end lost 9 bases, and 15 bases lay between the germline ends. This CDR3 region has 13 residues. The CDR3: CASSLNQRGEQFF. The CDR3 region has the DNA TGTGCCAGCAGCCTCAACCAAAGGGGTGAGCAGTTCTTC.

Note on this clonotype: Germline and junction disagree at one end, which may indicate a read error. The chain has TRBV7-9 and TRBJ2-7, with 7 bases that match TRBD1. Per germline, CDR1 SEHNR and CDR2 FQNEAQ (reference sequence). There are 12 residues in the CDR3. CDR3 loop: CASSLGSGTEYF. CDR3 in DNA: TGTGCCAGCAGCTTAGGTTCCGGGACAGAGTATTTC.

The rearrangement uses TRBV7-8 and TRBJ2-1, with 9 bases identical to TRBD2. From germline, CDR1 is SGHVS and CDR2 FQNEAQ. CDR3 length: 16 residues. Trimming took 1 base from V and 8 from J; bases not matched to a gene: 9. The CDR3 spells CASSLVASGAMDEQFF. CDR3 bases: TGTGCCAGCAGCTTAGTGGCTAGCGGGGCCATGGATGAGCAGTTCTTC. Using reference TRBV7-8 and TRBJ2-1 for the parts outside the CDR3, the full variable domain is GAGVSQSPRYKVAKRGQDVALRCDPISGHVSLFWYQQALGQGPEFLTYFQNEAQLDKSGLPSDRFFAERPEGSVSTLKIQRTQQEDSAVYLCASSLVASGAMDEQFFGPGTRLTVL.

This clonotype showed up many times. The chain links TRBV6-6 to TRBJ2-7; 7 nucleotides line up with TRBD1. CDR1 is MNHNY, CDR2 SVGAGI, per germline (reference sequence). After removal of 5 bases from V and 2 bases from J, the junction contained 12 bases not matched to a gene. The CDR3 has 16 amino acids. The CDR3 loop reads CASSPYRSGGAYEQYF. The CDR3 DNA is TGTGCCAGCAGTCCGTACCGTTCAGGGGGTGCCTACGAGCAGTACTTC.

J is TRBJ2-1 and V is TRBV4-1; D might be TRBD2 (5 bases). CDR1 and CDR2 (germline): MGHRA, YSYEKL. The CDR3 is 13 amino acids. The V end lost 3 bases, the J end lost 9 bases, and 12 bases lay between the germline ends. CDR3 region: CASSHVTGIEQFF. The CDR3 nucleotides read TGCGCCAGCAGCCACGTTACCGGGATTGAGCAGTTCTTC.

This clonotype was counted between two and nine times. The genes are TRBV4-1 and TRBJ2-7; tentatively, D is TRBD1 or TRBD2 (6 bases each). Per germline, CDR1 MGHRA and CDR2 YSYEKL. Trimming removed 0 bases at V and 3 bases at J, with 15 bases between. CDR3 length: 16 amino acids. DNA for the CDR3: TGCGCCAGCAGCCAAGATGGAGGGGGAAAATACTACGAGCAGTACTTC. It yields the protein CASSQDGGGKYYEQYF.

The chain links TRBV12-3 or TRBV12-4 to TRBJ2-4; the D is unclear. This CDR3 contains 13 residues. V lost 0 bases to trimming and J lost 8 bases, with 8 bases between them. The CDR3 DNA reads as TGTGCCAGCAGTTTAGCGATGGGGTACATTCAGTACTTC. It translates to CASSLAMGYIQYF.

This rearrangement joins TRBV27 to TRBJ1-1; 7 nucleotides align to TRBD1. Trimming removed 6 bases from V and 3 bases from J; junction bases left unmatched: 4. CDR3 length equals 13 residues. Germline V gives CDR1 MNHEY, CDR2 SMNVEV (reference sequence). CDR3: CASSPGQYTEAFF. The CDR3 region has the DNA TGTGCCAGCAGCCCGGGACAGTACACTGAAGCTTTCTTT.

The chain recombines TRBV7-2 with TRBJ2-3, with 11 positions matching TRBD2. The V gene end was trimmed by 5 bases and the J gene end by 0 bases; junction bases not matched to a gene: 1. CDR3 size: 15 residues. Germline CDR1 and CDR2: SGHTA and FQGNSA. CDR3 amino acids: CASSTSGGSTDTQYF. Here the CDR3 DNA reads TGTGCCAGCAGCACTAGCGGGGGTAGCACAGATACGCAGTATTTT.

Written as DNA, the CDR3 is TGTGCCAGCAGCTTAGCCGTCGGGACTAGCGGGGGCAATACGCAGTATTTT. Its protein is CASSLAVGTSGGNTQYF. V is TRBV7-2 and J is TRBJ2-3; TRBD2 agrees at 14 bases. The CDR3 covers 17 residues. V lost 0 bases and J lost 7; bases outside the gene matches: 6. Germline loops: CDR1 SGHTA, CDR2 FQGNSA.

This rearrangement joins TRBV12-3 or TRBV12-4 to TRBJ2-7; D possibly matches TRBD1 or TRBD2 (5 bases each). This CDR3 has 13 amino acids. Trimming removed 4 bases from V and 0 bases from J, with 7 bases in between. The CDR3 sequence is CASSWGSSYEQYF. The CDR3 coding sequence is TGTGCCAGCAGTTGGGGGTCCTCCTACGAGCAGTACTTC.